This T cell receptor (beta chain) was found in a study of CD8 T cells in Susac syndrome. The CDR3 covers 14 residues. Trimming took 1 base from V and 4 from J, leaving 7 bases between them. CDR1 LNHDA and CDR2 SQIVND come from the germline V gene (reference sequence). RNA amounts of roughly 0.5 to 1 ug underwent reverse transcription with random hexamers. One entry per CDR3 protein, called by TCRdb with MiXCR from the immunoSEQ multiplex PCR reads. The table includes hundreds of thousands of distinct CDR3 sequences, approximately 85% detected once. Sequencing input: CD8+ T cells from PBMCs. V is TRBV19 and J is TRBJ2-2, with a possible D match to TRBD1 (6 bases). This receptor was taken from a human donor with multiple sclerosis. The DNA of the CDR3 is TGTGCCAGTAGTATAGGCAGGGGCACCGGGGAGCTGTTTTTT. This gives the protein CASSIGRGTGELFF.